The 10 T cell receptor beta chains presented below share a single source sample, sequenced in a study of regulatory T cells in long-lasting Graves disease. The time point was: newly diagnosed GD, antithyroid drugs for less than 3 months. Generation of the TCR library employed RNA extracted from PBMCs. Arm-PCR of CDR3 regions and iRepertoire HTBI primers were the basis on which TCR beta libraries were built. MiXCR, run by TCRdb on the multiplex PCR reads, gives a single entry per CDR3 protein. The sample lists about 620,000 distinct CDR3 sequences; 16% were seen once. The same sample was also used in a study of T cells in Graves' hyperthyroidism and ophthalmopathy.

Material: peripheral blood mononuclear cells (PBMCs), obtained at new diagnosis, from a patient treated with antithyroid drugs. The source of these receptors is a woman aged 25 to 39 with Graves disease.

With regard to this clonotype: A much larger clone is a single base away; this may be a read error. The CDR3 ends on some other residue instead of the conserved phenylalanine or tryptophan, so this is likely a read error. The chain is built from TRBV7-2 and TRBJ2-5; 7 nucleotides line up with TRBD2. The junction had 13 bases not matched to a gene; V was cut back by 3 bases and J by 3 bases. The CDR3 runs 17 residues. Germline V gene sequence: CDR1 SGHTA, CDR2 FQGNSA. The CDR3 DNA is TGTGCCAGCAGCTTCGGTCGTGGCGGGAGTCGTGAAGAGACCCAGTACTCC. Translation: CASSFGRGGSREETQYS.

The table lists this clonotype with many counts. The chain links TRBV28 to TRBJ1-1; the D is unclear. Deletions cut 7 bases from V and 0 bases from J, with 12 bases between. In germline, CDR1 is MDHEN, CDR2 SYDVKM. The CDR3 length is 14 residues. CDR3 amino acids: CASKGGVMNTEAFF. DNA of the CDR3: TGTGCCAGCAAAGGTGGGGTGATGAACACTGAAGCTTTCTTT.

The rearrangement links TRBV18 to TRBJ2-2; TRBD1 might be the D (6 bases). Deletions cut 2 bases from V and 4 bases from J, with 14 bases between. CDR3 length equals 16 residues. The germline V gene has CDR1 KGHSH and CDR2 LQKENI. CDR3 sequence: CASSPWGQVATGELFF. CDR3 in DNA: TGTGCCAGCTCACCATGGGGACAAGTCGCCACCGGGGAGCTGTTTTTT.

This clonotype was recorded at least ten times. The chain links TRBV12-3 or TRBV12-4 to TRBJ2-4; 10 nucleotides align to TRBD2. The CDR3 has 18 residues. The J segment lost 6 bases and the V segment lost 6 bases, leaving 17 bases of the junction unmatched. Written as DNA, the CDR3 is TGTGCCAGCAGCTCGGGCCCCACTAGCGGGACCTTCTTAAACATTCAGTACTTC. It yields the protein CASSSGPTSGTFLNIQYF.

The V call is TRBV5-6, the J call TRBJ2-1; D is possibly TRBD2 (6 bases). The CDR3 has 14 residues. Germline V lookup: CDR1 SGHDT, CDR2 YYEEEE. Trimming left V 4 bases short and J 6 bases short, with 14 bases between. The CDR3 DNA reads TGTGCCAGCAGCGCAAGACTAGTATTCAATGAGCAGTTCTTC. Protein product: CASSARLVFNEQFF.

This clonotype was observed a few times. This chain links TRBV20-1 with TRBJ1-5, with TRBD1 identical over 11 bases. The CDR3 contains 15 residues. V was clipped by 6 bases and J by 1 base; unmatched bases: 5. The germline CDR1 and CDR2 sequences are DFQATT and SNEGSKA (reference sequence). CDR3 in DNA: TGCAGTGCCCCTGGGACAGGGGGAAGCAATCAGCCCCAGCATTTT. Its translation: CSAPGTGGSNQPQHF.

There are many counts of this clonotype. This chain links TRBV7-3 with TRBJ2-3, with D possibly TRBD2 on 5 matching bases. Germline CDR1 and CDR2: SGHTA and FQGTGA. CDR3 size: 16 residues. V gave up 5 bases and J gave up 2 bases, with 17 bases separating them. The CDR3, as DNA: TGTGCCAGCAGCCTAAGTCAGCGGACTCTCACAGATACGCAGTATTTT. Translation gives CASSLSQRTLTDTQYF.

The rearrangement joins TRBV27 to TRBJ1-2, with D possibly matching TRBD1 (5 bases). Germline V gene data show CDR1 as MNHEY and CDR2 as SMNVEV (reference sequence). This CDR3 comprises 17 residues. The V gene lost 4 bases and the J gene lost 0 bases, with 18 bases spanning the gap. DNA of the CDR3: TGTGCCAGCAGTTCAATTACAGGCCTCGGAGCTAACTATGGCTACACCTTC. It yields the protein CASSSITGLGANYGYTF.

The rearrangement links TRBV5-6 to TRBJ1-2; D is possibly TRBD1 (6 bases). Germline CDR1 is SGHDT and CDR2 is YYEEEE. V shed 1 base and J shed 8 bases, with 12 bases lying between them. The CDR3 has 13 amino acids. Here the CDR3 DNA reads TGTGCCAGCAGCTTGCCGACAGGCGGCGGCTACACCTTC. Its protein is CASSLPTGGGYTF.

Many counts were recorded for this clonotype. This sequence joins TRBV28 and TRBJ2-2; D possibly corresponds to TRBD2 (5 bases). The CDR3 loop spans 13 amino acids. Germline V gives CDR1 MDHEN, CDR2 SYDVKM. The V and J ends lost 6 bases and 6 bases respectively, with 11 bases between them. The CDR3 DNA follows: TGTGCCAGCAGGCTAGGAGGTCCCGGGGAGCTGTTTTTT. The encoded protein is CASRLGGPGELFF.